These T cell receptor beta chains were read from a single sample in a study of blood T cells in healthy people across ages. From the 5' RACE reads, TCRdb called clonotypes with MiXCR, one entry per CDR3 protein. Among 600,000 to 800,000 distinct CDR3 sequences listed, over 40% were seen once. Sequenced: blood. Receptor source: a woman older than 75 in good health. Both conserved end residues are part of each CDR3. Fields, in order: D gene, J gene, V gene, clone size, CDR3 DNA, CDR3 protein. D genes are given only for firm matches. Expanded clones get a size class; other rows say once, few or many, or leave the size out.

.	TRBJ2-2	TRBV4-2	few	TGTGCCAGCAGCCAAGGCGTTAGCGCGGCCGGGGAGCTGTTTTTT	CASSQGVSAAGELFF
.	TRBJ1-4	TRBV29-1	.	TGCAGCGTTGAGCAGGGTTCAGCTGAAAAACTGTTTTTT	CSVEQGSAEKLFF
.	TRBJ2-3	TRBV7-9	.	TGTGCCAGCAGCTTGCTTTTAGGGAACACAGATACGCAGTATTTT	CASSLLLGNTDTQYF
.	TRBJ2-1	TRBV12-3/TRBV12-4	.	TGTGCCAGCAGTAGGAGATTAGAGAATGAGCAGTTCTTC	CASSRRLENEQFF
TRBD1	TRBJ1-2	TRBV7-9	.	TGTGCCAGCAGCTTAGCCACCGGGACAGGGGCGCCTGATGGCTACACCTTC	CASSLATGTGAPDGYTF
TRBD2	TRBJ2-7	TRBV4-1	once	TGCGCCAGCAGCCTACCCGGGACTAGCGGGTTTCAGTACTTC	CASSLPGTSGFQYF
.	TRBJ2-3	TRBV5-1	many	TGTGCCAGCAGCGGCGTCACAGATACGCAGTATTTT	CASSGVTDTQYF
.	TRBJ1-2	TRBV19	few	TGTGCCAGTACCCTACAGAAGGACTATGGCTACACCTTC	CASTLQKDYGYTF
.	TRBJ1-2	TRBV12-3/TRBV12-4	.	TGTGCCAGCAGTTTAGACTTGAAGCTATATGGCTACACCTTC	CASSLDLKLYGYTF
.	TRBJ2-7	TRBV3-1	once	TGTGCCAGCAGCCAGTCAGATGGCGAGCAGTACTTC	CASSQSDGEQYF
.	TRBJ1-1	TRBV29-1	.	TGCAGCGCCCGAAGGCCCACCTCGGCGAACACTGAAGCTTTCTTT	CSARRPTSANTEAFF
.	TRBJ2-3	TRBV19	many	TGTGCCAGTAGGCATGACCCTAGCACAGATACGCAGTATTTT	CASRHDPSTDTQYF
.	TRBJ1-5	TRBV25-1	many	TGTGCCAGCAGAAGGGTAACTAGCAATCAGCCCCAGCATTTT	CASRRVTSNQPQHF
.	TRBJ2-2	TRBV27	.	TGTGCCAGCAGTTTAACGGGACGGACGAACACCGGGGAGCTGTTTTTT	CASSLTGRTNTGELFF
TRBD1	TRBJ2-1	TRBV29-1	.	TGCAGCGTTGATCTGGGACAGGGGTCCTACAATGAGCAGTTCTTC	CSVDLGQGSYNEQFF
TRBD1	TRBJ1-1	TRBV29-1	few	TGCAGCGGGGAGGACAGGGACACTGAAGCTTTCTTT	CSGEDRDTEAFF
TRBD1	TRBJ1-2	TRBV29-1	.	TGCAGCGTCCGGAGGGGGCAAGGCTACACCTTC	CSVRRGQGYTF
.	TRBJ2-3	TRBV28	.	TGTGCCAGCACAGGATGGGTTTTAGATACGCAGTATTTT	CASTGWVLDTQYF
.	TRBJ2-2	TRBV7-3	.	TGTGCCAGCAGCTTAGCTGCTCGAGCGAACACCGGGGAGCTGTTTTTT	CASSLAARANTGELFF
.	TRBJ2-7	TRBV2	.	TGTGCCAGCACTAGAAAAACAGGGTACGAGCAGTACTTC	CASTRKTGYEQYF
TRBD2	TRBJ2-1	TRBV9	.	TGTGCCAGTAGCGTAGGTCGCCGGGGACTAGCGGAGGTCACTCGTGAGCAGTTCTTC	CASSVGRRGLAEVTREQFF
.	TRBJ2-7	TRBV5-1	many	TGCGCCAGCAGCTTACCGACAGGTCTGGCTGACGAGCAGTACTTC	CASSLPTGLADEQYF
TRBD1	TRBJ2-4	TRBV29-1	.	TGCAGCGTTGAAGAGATGACAGGGGTCAAAAACATTCAGTACTTC	CSVEEMTGVKNIQYF
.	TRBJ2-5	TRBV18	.	TGTGCCAGCTCAAGGACACAGCAAGAGACCCAGTACTTC	CASSRTQQETQYF
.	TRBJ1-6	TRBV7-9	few	TGTGCCAGCAGCTTTACAGGTGGATCACCCCTCCACTTT	CASSFTGGSPLHF
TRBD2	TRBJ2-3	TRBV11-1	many	TGTGCCAGCAGCTCCCGCCTTGAGCGGGGGGCCCAACAGCAGTATTTT	CASSSRLERGAQQQYF
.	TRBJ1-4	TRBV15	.	TGTGCCAGCACCAACTCCCGGGGGAATGAAAAACTGTTTTTT	CASTNSRGNEKLFF
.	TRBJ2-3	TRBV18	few	TGTGCCAGCTCAAGCATATCGGGGGCAGATACGCAGTATTTT	CASSSISGADTQYF
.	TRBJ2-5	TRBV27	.	TGTGCCAGCAGTCTCACAAGCTTGGGGACCAATGAGCAGTACTTC	CASSLTSLGTNEQYF
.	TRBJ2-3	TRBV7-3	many	TGTGCCAGTAGTTGGGGCGTTAACACTCGCACAGATACGCAGTATTTT	CASSWGVNTRTDTQYF
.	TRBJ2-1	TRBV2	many	TGTGCCAGCAGTGTGTGGGGGGTTGGTAGCCTTCAGTTCTTC	CASSVWGVGSLQFF
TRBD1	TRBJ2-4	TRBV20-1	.	TGCAGTGCTCGTACAGGGGCCTCTAAAAACATTCAGTACTTC	CSARTGASKNIQYF
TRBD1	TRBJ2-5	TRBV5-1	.	TGCGCCAGCAGCTCTCAGGGACCAGGGGGCGATGAGCAGTACTTC	CASSSQGPGGDEQYF
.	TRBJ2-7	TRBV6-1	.	TGTGCCAGTCGATGGACCAGGGGCTCTATTTACGAGCAGTACTTC	CASRWTRGSIYEQYF
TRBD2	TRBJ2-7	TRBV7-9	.	TGTGCCAGCAGCCCCGGCCGACTAGCGGGGGGCCACTACGAGCAGTACTTC	CASSPGRLAGGHYEQYF
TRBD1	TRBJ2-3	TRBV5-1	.	TGCGCCAGCAGCCCTAAAGCCTCCAGGGGGCCGTCAGATACGCAGTATTTT	CASSPKASRGPSDTQYF
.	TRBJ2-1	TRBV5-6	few	TGTGCCAGCAGCTTCTACTATGGGGCTCCGGCGCGGGGAAAGCAGTTCTTC	CASSFYYGAPARGKQFF
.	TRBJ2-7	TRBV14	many	TGTGCCAGCAGCCAAGGGTGGGGTCACGAGCAGTACTTC	CASSQGWGHEQYF
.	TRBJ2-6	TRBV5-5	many	TGTGCCAGCAGTTCACAGACAGTCTCTGGGGCCAACGTCCTGACTTTC	CASSSQTVSGANVLTF
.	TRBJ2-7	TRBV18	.	TGTGCCAGCTCACCCCAGCTAGGGTGCGAGCAGTACTTC	CASSPQLGCEQYF
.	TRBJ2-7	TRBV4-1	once	TGCGCCAGCAGCCGACAGGTGGTGGCCGAGCAGTACTTC	CASSRQVVAEQYF
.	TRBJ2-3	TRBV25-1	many	TGTGCCAGCAGTGAATACGGCACAGATACGCAGTATTTT	CASSEYGTDTQYF
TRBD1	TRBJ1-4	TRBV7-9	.	TGTGCCAGCAGCAGACAACAGGGGAATGAAAAACTGTTTTTT	CASSRQQGNEKLFF
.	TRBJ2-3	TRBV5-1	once	TGCGCCAGCAGCTTTAGGGGAAGATTTTCAGGAGATACGCAGTATTTT	CASSFRGRFSGDTQYF
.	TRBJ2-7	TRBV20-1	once	TGCAGTGCTAGAAGGGGAGGCGCCTACAATGAGCAGTACTTC	CSARRGGAYNEQYF
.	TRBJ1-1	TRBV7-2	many	TGTGCCAGCAGCGCCTACAGGGCCACTGAAGCTTTCTTT	CASSAYRATEAFF
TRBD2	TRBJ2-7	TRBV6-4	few	TGTGCCAGCAGTGACCCTCATCCGACTAGCGGGGTCCCCGGGAACGAGCAGTACTTC	CASSDPHPTSGVPGNEQYF
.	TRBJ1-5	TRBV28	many	TGTGCCAGCAGTATATGGAAGGTATTGGGTCAGCCCCAGCATTTT	CASSIWKVLGQPQHF
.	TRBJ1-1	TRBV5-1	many	TGCGCCAGCAGCTCAAACGTACAGAACACTGAAGCTTTCTTT	CASSSNVQNTEAFF
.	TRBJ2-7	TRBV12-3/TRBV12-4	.	TGTGCCAGCAGCAGCGTTGACGCTTATCATCCCTACGAGCAGTACTTC	CASSSVDAYHPYEQYF
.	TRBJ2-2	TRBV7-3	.	TGTGCCAGCAGCTCCGAGCCAGGATCGAACACCGGGGAGCTGTTTTTT	CASSSEPGSNTGELFF
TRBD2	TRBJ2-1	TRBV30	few	TGTGCCTGGCACCCCGGACTAGCGGGCAATGAGCAGTTCTTC	CAWHPGLAGNEQFF
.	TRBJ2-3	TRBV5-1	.	TGCGCCAGCAGCTTGGGGATTAGCACAGGTACGCAGTATTTT	CASSLGISTGTQYF
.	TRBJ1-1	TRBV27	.	TGTGCCAGCAGTCCCCTGACCAGGGGCCGCAGCACTGAAGCTTTCTTT	CASSPLTRGRSTEAFF
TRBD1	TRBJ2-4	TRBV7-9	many	TGTGCCAGCAGACGCCTCCTAGGGGGCCAGGGGGCCAAAAACATTCAGTACTTC	CASRRLLGGQGAKNIQYF
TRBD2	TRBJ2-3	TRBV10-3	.	TGTGCCATCAGTGATAGCGGGAGGGTATCCGATACGCAGTATTTT	CAISDSGRVSDTQYF
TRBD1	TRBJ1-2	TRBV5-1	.	TGCGCCAGCAGCCCAATCGGGACAGGACAAGACTATGGCTACACCTTC	CASSPIGTGQDYGYTF
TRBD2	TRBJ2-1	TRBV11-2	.	TGTGCCAGCAGCCTACGCCTCCCTAGCGGAACCAATGAGCAGTTCTTC	CASSLRLPSGTNEQFF